The next 8 T cell receptor beta chains were all read from a single sample in a study of blood T cells in healthy people across ages. With a J-beta primer mix and a sample-barcoded 5' primer, a second PCR ran about 7 to 11 cycles. One entry per CDR3 protein results from TCRdb running MiXCR on the 5' RACE reads. The table lists 1.5 million to 2 million distinct CDR3 sequences, roughly 27% of them singletons, with more than 6% in the top ten. Sequenced material: blood. Receptors were obtained from a woman aged 25 to 39 in good health.

This clonotype turned up a few times. DNA for the CDR3: TGTGCCAGCAGCCGGGGGGTAGCGGGAGGGGAATCCTACAATGAGCAGTTCTTC. It yields the protein CASSRGVAGGESYNEQFF. J is TRBJ2-1 and V is TRBV7-2; 11 nucleotides match TRBD2. V was pared by 5 bases and J by 1 base, with 10 bases of the junction left unmatched. Germline V gene sequence: CDR1 SGHTA, CDR2 FQGNSA. CDR3 length: 18 residues.

This chain connects TRBV7-2 to TRBJ1-2; 7 bases map to TRBD1. In germline, CDR1 is SGHTA, CDR2 FQGNSA. The CDR3 extends over 14 amino acids. V lost 5 bases to trimming and J lost 8 bases; unmatched junction nucleotides: 11. CDR3 sequence reads: CASSPWTGQRGYTF. CDR3 nucleotide sequence: TGTGCCAGCAGCCCGTGGACAGGCCAGAGGGGCTACACCTTC.

This chain uses TRBV18 with TRBJ1-4; no clear D. CDR1 is KGHSH, CDR2 LQKENI, per germline. This CDR3 is built from 15 residues. V lost 3 bases to trimming and J lost 8 bases, with 16 bases between them. CDR3 in DNA: TGTGCCAGCTCACCTCCGTCCATTGGAGAGGAAAAACTGTTTTTT. Its protein is CASSPPSIGEEKLFF.

This clonotype occurred once. The V gene is TRBV6-5, the J gene TRBJ1-4, with TRBD1 matching 7 bases. Per the germline V gene, CDR1 is MNHEY and CDR2 is SVGAGI. The CDR3 covers 14 residues. The junction had 6 bases not matched to a gene; V was cut back by 0 bases and J by 11 bases. The CDR3 nucleotides read TGTGCCAGCAGTTACTCGAGACAGGGCAGGAAACTGTTTTTT. It specifies CASSYSRQGRKLFF.

Only a few counts were recorded for this clonotype. The chain recombines TRBV6-5 with TRBJ1-2; TRBD1 is a possible D gene (6 bases). CDR1 and CDR2 from the germline V gene are MNHEY and SVGAGI. The CDR3 is made up of 13 amino acids. Trimming pared 2 bases from V and 4 bases from J, leaving 8 bases between. The CDR3 loop reads CASSYTRGYGYTF. The CDR3 DNA follows: TGTGCCAGCAGTTACACCAGGGGCTATGGCTACACCTTC.

V usage is TRBV5-1 and J usage is TRBJ2-3; no firm D call. Trimming left V 0 bases short and J 0 bases short, with 14 bases between. The CDR3 loop spans 17 amino acids. CDR1 and CDR2 (germline): SGHRS, YFSETQ. CDR3 sequence reads: CASSLAALPKSTDTQYF. Here the CDR3 DNA reads TGCGCCAGCAGCTTGGCTGCACTACCAAAGAGCACAGATACGCAGTATTTT. Using reference TRBV5-1 and TRBJ2-3 for the parts outside the CDR3, the full variable domain is KAGVTQTPRYLIKTRGQQVTLSCSPISGHRSVSWYQQTPGQGLQFLFEYFSETQRNKGNFPGRFSGRQFSNSRSEMNVSTLELGDSALYLCASSLAALPKSTDTQYFGPGTRLTVL.

V is TRBV6-6 and J is TRBJ2-5; 8 bases fit TRBD2. V dropped 5 bases and J dropped 0; count of bases not matched to a gene: 8. Germline V gene lookup returns CDR1 MNHNY and CDR2 SVGAGI (reference sequence). This CDR3 is 16 amino acids long. The CDR3 region is CASSRLAPEYQETQYF. CDR3 sequence (DNA): TGTGCCAGCAGTCGACTAGCGCCAGAGTACCAAGAGACCCAGTACTTC.

The rearrangement uses TRBV5-1 and TRBJ2-5; 16 bases align to TRBD2. V was pared by 2 bases and J by 4 bases, with 2 bases of the junction left unmatched. The germline gives CDR1 SGHRS, CDR2 YFSETQ. The CDR3 length is 16 residues. The CDR3 spells CASSFGTSGGAETQYF. The CDR3 coding sequence is TGCGCCAGCAGCTTTGGGACTAGCGGGGGGGCAGAGACCCAGTACTTC.